A selection of T cell receptor beta chains follows, all from one sample in a study of identical twins. TCRdb analysed the 5' RACE reads with MiXCR anew, one entry per CDR3 protein. The sample includes a few hundred thousand distinct CDR3 sequences, approximately 8.3% of them seen just once. The data also belong to a second study, concerning yellow fever vaccine responses in identical twins.

Sequenced material: CD8+ T cells sorted from blood. These receptor sequences come from a woman aged 18-29 years in good health. Both conserved end residues are part of each CDR3. The D gene is left open where the match is weak. Part of the rows lack a size; the others show once, few, many or a class for expanded clones.

TGTGCCAGTAGTATCTCTGAGGAGCAGTTCTTC	CASSISEEQFF	NA	NA	TRBJ2-1	TRBV19
TGTGCCAGCAGCGGACAGGCCAATTTCTTT	CASSGQANFF	many	TRBD1	TRBJ1-1	TRBV5-5
TGCAGTGCTAGAGCCCCGACTAGTTTGACCTACAATGAGCAGTTCTTC	CSARAPTSLTYNEQFF	NA	NA	TRBJ2-1	TRBV20-1
TGTGCCATCCAGCTGGCAGATACGCAGTATTTT	CAIQLADTQYF	many	NA	TRBJ2-3	TRBV10-3
TGTGCCAGCAGTCAGCTCGGGACAGGGGTGTACGAGCAGTACTTC	CASSQLGTGVYEQYF	NA	TRBD1	TRBJ2-7	TRBV28
TGTGCCAGCCAGAAGACGGAATTATCTGGGGCCAACGTCCTGACTTTC	CASQKTELSGANVLTF	many	NA	TRBJ2-6	TRBV12-3/TRBV12-4
TGTGCCAGCAGTTTACAGGGGGGTCCCTATGGCTACACCTTC	CASSLQGGPYGYTF	few	TRBD1	TRBJ1-2	TRBV27
TGCAGTGCTAGTGGTGGGACTAGCGGGACCCTCGTCTACGAGCAGTACTTC	CSASGGTSGTLVYEQYF	few	TRBD2	TRBJ2-7	TRBV20-1
TGTGCCAGCAGCCCACGATCTGAAGAGACCCAGTACTTC	CASSPRSEETQYF	once	NA	TRBJ2-5	TRBV7-9
TGTGCCAGCAGCTCTAATCTCCATCAGGGGGCGCGGGTTGACACTGAAGCTTTCTTT	CASSSNLHQGARVDTEAFF	NA	TRBD1	TRBJ1-1	TRBV11-1
TGTGCCAGCAGCATTCGGGACAGGGAGTTTGAGACCCAGTACTTC	CASSIRDREFETQYF	many	TRBD1	TRBJ2-5	TRBV9
TGTGCCAGCAGCTTAGGTTTCTTTGCAGAGGGCACAGATACGCAGTATTTT	CASSLGFFAEGTDTQYF	many	NA	TRBJ2-3	TRBV7-9
TGTGCCAGCAGCGCCGACGATACGCAGTATTTT	CASSADDTQYF	NA	NA	TRBJ2-3	TRBV3-1
TGCAGCGTTGAAGGTTATGCTGGCAGGTCCTACAATGAGCAGTTCTTC	CSVEGYAGRSYNEQFF	many	NA	TRBJ2-1	TRBV29-1
TGTGCCAGCAGTCCAAGTCCGGGACTAGTGAACAATGAGCAGTTCTTC	CASSPSPGLVNNEQFF	NA	TRBD2	TRBJ2-1	TRBV6-2/TRBV6-3
TGTGCCAGCAGCCCCGGGGGGTTAGGAGGGGCAGATACGCAGTATTTT	CASSPGGLGGADTQYF	NA	TRBD2	TRBJ2-3	TRBV7-2
TGCAGCGTTTCCGGGGGGGTCTTCGACGAGCAGTACTTC	CSVSGGVFDEQYF	few	TRBD2	TRBJ2-7	TRBV29-1
TGTGCCAGCAGTGAAATTTTGGCTAGCGGGGATCCCTACAATGAGCAGTTCTTC	CASSEILASGDPYNEQFF	NA	TRBD2	TRBJ2-1	TRBV2
TGTGCCAGCAGCTCGCCAGGGGGGGTGAACACTGAAGCTTTCTTT	CASSSPGGVNTEAFF	NA	TRBD1	TRBJ1-1	TRBV13
TGTGCCAGCAGGTTGGACGGACAAGAGACCCAGTACTTC	CASRLDGQETQYF	NA	NA	TRBJ2-5	TRBV11-2
TGTGCCACCAGCAACCGACAGGACCACAAGGCGTTCTTC	CATSNRQDHKAFF	NA	NA	TRBJ2-1	TRBV15
TGTGCCAGCAGTTACCAGAAAGGGGAAAGATATCGGGACACTGAAGCTTTCTTT	CASSYQKGERYRDTEAFF	NA	NA	TRBJ1-1	TRBV6-8
TGTGCCAGCAGCTTCGAACTAGCGGGTTACAATGAGCAGTTCTTC	CASSFELAGYNEQFF	NA	TRBD2	TRBJ2-1	TRBV7-9
TGCGCCAGCAGCCCGGGACCTACTACCTACAATGAGCAGTTCTTC	CASSPGPTTYNEQFF	few	NA	TRBJ2-1	TRBV4-3
TGTGCCAGCAGCCAAGCACTACTCTCCCCAGGGGGGTACACCGGGGAGCTGTTTTTT	CASSQALLSPGGYTGELFF	few	NA	TRBJ2-2	TRBV3-1
TGTTCCAGCAGCCTGACTAGCGGGGGCTACAATGAGCAGTTCTTC	CSSSLTSGGYNEQFF	NA	TRBD2	TRBJ2-1	TRBV12-3/TRBV12-4
TGCAGCGCCGGGACTGTTGCCTACGAGCAGTACTTC	CSAGTVAYEQYF	many	NA	TRBJ2-7	TRBV29-1
TGTGCCAGCAGTCAAAGGGGGACTAGCTTCTACCAAGAGACCCAGTACTTC	CASSQRGTSFYQETQYF	many	TRBD2	TRBJ2-5	TRBV12-3/TRBV12-4
TGTGCCAGCGGGGGGGCGATCCCCGAGCAGTACTTC	CASGGAIPEQYF	few	NA	TRBJ2-7	TRBV6-6
TGTGCCAGCAAGGCTGGACAGGCGGCCACTGAAGCTTTCTTT	CASKAGQAATEAFF	few	TRBD1	TRBJ1-1	TRBV6-2/TRBV6-3
TGCAGTGCTACCACAGGGTTGAGCTACGAGCAGTACTTC	CSATTGLSYEQYF	many	NA	TRBJ2-7	TRBV20-1
TGTGCCACCAGCAGCAGGGGGCTTCAAGAGACCCAGTACTTC	CATSSRGLQETQYF	many	TRBD1	TRBJ2-5	TRBV15